This is a list of T cell receptor beta chains from one sample in a study of blood T cell repertoires in COVID-19. The table came from immunoSEQ multiplex PCR; TCRdb's copy has only in-frame clones and leaves some out. The table includes a few hundred thousand clones, roughly 90% detected once. Sequenced input: peripheral blood. The receptors shown here come from a woman younger than 45 with active or convalescent COVID-19. Each CDR3 is given with its conserved first and last residue. D genes are given only for firm matches. Only some rows state a clone size, as once, few, many or a class for expanded clones.

V	size	length	D	J	DNA	CDR3
TRBV28	NA	12	TRBD1	TRBJ1-1	TGTGCCACCACGACAGGGGAGCCTGAAGCTTTCTTT	CATTTGEPEAFF
TRBV19	NA	15	TRBD1	TRBJ1-6	TGTGCCAGTAGTATGGGGACAGGGTTCAATTCACCCCTCCACTTT	CASSMGTGFNSPLHF
TRBV5-4	NA	12	TRBD1	TRBJ1-1	TGTGCCAGCAGCTTGACAGGGGAAGGAGCTTTCTTT	CASSLTGEGAFF
TRBV2	NA	14	NA	TRBJ1-5	TGTGCCAGCAAGGTCTACCAGGGGAATCAGCCCCAGCATTTT	CASKVYQGNQPQHF
TRBV5-1	NA	14	NA	TRBJ2-5	TGCGCCAGCAGCTCCCTATCGGGGCAAGAGACCCAGTACTTC	CASSSLSGQETQYF
TRBV27	NA	13	NA	TRBJ1-1	TGTGCCAGCATGCCACGAACGGGGACTGAAGCTTTCTTT	CASMPRTGTEAFF
TRBV6-5	NA	11	NA	TRBJ1-2	TGTGCCAGCACCGGGGATAAGGGCTACACCTTC	CASTGDKGYTF
TRBV30	NA	14	NA	TRBJ2-3	TGTGCCTGGAGTGTACAGGGCAGCACAGATACGCAGTATTTT	CAWSVQGSTDTQYF
TRBV19	NA	15	NA	TRBJ1-2	TGTGCCAGTAGTCCAGTTTGGGGGCCGCTTTATGGCTACACCTTC	CASSPVWGPLYGYTF
TRBV5-1	NA	16	TRBD1	TRBJ2-2	TGCGCCAGCAGCCCCGTGTGGCAGGGGGCATCCGGGGAGCTGTTTTTT	CASSPVWQGASGELFF
TRBV6-1	NA	12	NA	TRBJ1-1	TGTGCCAGCAGTGAAAATGTGGCCTCAGCTTTCTTT	CASSENVASAFF
TRBV4-2	few	15	TRBD2	TRBJ2-1	TGTGCCAGCAGCCAACAGGCTAGCGGTTACAATGAGCAGTTCTTC	CASSQQASGYNEQFF
TRBV5-4	NA	15	NA	TRBJ1-2	TGTGCCAGCAGCTTGTCCCGTGGGGGCCTCTATGGCTACACCTTC	CASSLSRGGLYGYTF
TRBV19	NA	13	TRBD1	TRBJ1-2	TGTGCCAGTAATGACAGGGGGCTCTATGGCTACACCTTC	CASNDRGLYGYTF
TRBV28	NA	11	NA	TRBJ2-1	TGTGCCAGCCGGAGAGAGGATGAGCAGTTCTTC	CASRREDEQFF
TRBV18	NA	13	NA	TRBJ1-6	TGTGCCAGCTCACCAAACAGGCCGATCACCCTCCACTTT	CASSPNRPITLHF
TRBV27	NA	15	NA	TRBJ1-1	TGTGCCAGCAGTTTAAACACGCCGGGACTCACTGAAGCTTTCTTT	CASSLNTPGLTEAFF
TRBV5-1	few	18	TRBD1	TRBJ1-2	TGCGCCAGCAGCTTGTCAATCTGGGACAGGGGCCTAAAAGAGGGCTACACCTTC	CASSLSIWDRGLKEGYTF
TRBV30	NA	15	NA	TRBJ1-5	TGTGCCTGGAGTGAAGGGAGTCGCGGCAATCAGCCCCAGCATTTT	CAWSEGSRGNQPQHF
TRBV27	NA	14	NA	TRBJ1-1	TGTGCCAGCAGGAAGACAGAGTTGAACACTGAAGCTTTCTTT	CASRKTELNTEAFF
TRBV6-5	NA	11	NA	TRBJ2-5	TGTGCCAGCAGTATAACAGGGTCCCCGTACTTC	CASSITGSPYF
TRBV7-3	NA	14	TRBD1	TRBJ2-3	TGTGCCAGCAGCTATCGGGACAGTGGAGATACGCAGTATTTT	CASSYRDSGDTQYF
TRBV19	NA	13	TRBD1	TRBJ1-2	TGTGCCAGTGCACTATCACAGGGGTATGGCTACACCTTC	CASALSQGYGYTF
TRBV3-1/TRBV3-2	once	16	NA	TRBJ1-5	TGTGCCAGCAGCCCTTCCCGACAGGTAGAGGATCAGCCCCAGCATTTT	CASSPSRQVEDQPQHF
TRBV6-5	NA	15	NA	TRBJ1-6	TGTGCCAGTAGCCAGGGGATCGGCTATAATTCACCCCTCCACTTT	CASSQGIGYNSPLHF
TRBV14	once	16	NA	TRBJ1-3	TGTGCCAGCAGCATCCAGGGGCTCCGCTCTGGAAACACCATATATTTT	CASSIQGLRSGNTIYF
TRBV7-9	NA	13	NA	TRBJ1-2	TGTGCCAGCAGCTTAGTACCGAGCTATGGCTACACCTTC	CASSLVPSYGYTF
TRBV14	NA	13	NA	TRBJ1-1	TGTGCCAGCAGCCAAGGAGTTCGAGGAACAGCTTTCTTT	CASSQGVRGTAFF
TRBV19	NA	16	TRBD1	TRBJ1-2	TGTGCCAGTAGCCCTACGGGGACAGCTCTTAACTATGGCTACACCTTC	CASSPTGTALNYGYTF
TRBV6-2/TRBV6-3	NA	16	NA	TRBJ1-5	TGTGCCAGCAGTTACTCTAAGGGGAAGGGTAATCAGCCCCAGCATTTT	CASSYSKGKGNQPQHF
TRBV28	once	17	TRBD1	TRBJ1-6	TGTGCCACCCTCCAGGGGGCAGGTTTTTTCTATAATTCACCCCTCCACTTT	CATLQGAGFFYNSPLHF
TRBV7-9	once	12	NA	TRBJ2-3	TGTGCCAGCAGGCCCTTCGGAGATACGCAGTATTTT	CASRPFGDTQYF
TRBV6-5	NA	16	NA	TRBJ1-1	TGTGCCAGCAGTTACTCGAGTACCCGGGGGGGCACTGAAGCTTTCTTT	CASSYSSTRGGTEAFF
TRBV11-2	NA	16	TRBD2	TRBJ2-1	TGTGCCAGCAGCTCCTACTTAGATAGCGGGAACAATGAGCAGTTCTTC	CASSSYLDSGNNEQFF
TRBV19	NA	14	NA	TRBJ2-5	TGTGCCAGTAGTATATTCAGGCCCAGGGGGACCCAGTACTTC	CASSIFRPRGTQYF
TRBV4-2	NA	16	NA	TRBJ2-1	TGTGCCAGCAGCCAAGATACAGGTAGCTCCTACAATGAGCAGTTCTTC	CASSQDTGSSYNEQFF
TRBV3-1/TRBV3-2	NA	15	NA	TRBJ2-2	TGTGCCAGCAGCCAGTTCAGGGATAACACCGGGGAGCTGTTTTTT	CASSQFRDNTGELFF
TRBV29-1	NA	13	NA	TRBJ1-5	TGCAGCGTAAAACTGGAGGGCAATCAGCCCCAGCATTTT	CSVKLEGNQPQHF
TRBV6-5	NA	11	NA	TRBJ2-1	TGTGCCAGCACCTCCGGGAGAGAGCAGTTCTTC	CASTSGREQFF
TRBV24-1	NA	13	TRBD2	TRBJ2-3	TGTGCCACCCAGCGGGGGGACACAGATACGCAGTATTTT	CATQRGDTDTQYF
TRBV28	NA	13	NA	TRBJ2-1	TGTGCCAGCAGTTTCCCCAGATTCAATGAGCAGTTCTTC	CASSFPRFNEQFF
TRBV4-3	NA	14	NA	TRBJ2-2	TGCGCCAGCAGCCAAGGACTAGTCTTGGGGGAGCTGTTTTTT	CASSQGLVLGELFF
TRBV3-1/TRBV3-2	NA	13	NA	TRBJ2-5	TGTGCCAGCACCCGGGGTTCGCAAGAGACCCAGTACTTC	CASTRGSQETQYF
TRBV6-2/TRBV6-3	NA	11	NA	TRBJ1-1	TGTGCCAGCAGTCGAGGGACAGAAGCTTTCTTT	CASSRGTEAFF
TRBV3-1/TRBV3-2	NA	13	NA	TRBJ2-7	TGTGCCAGCAGCCAATCTTCCCCCTACGAGCAGTACTTC	CASSQSSPYEQYF
TRBV4-1	NA	14	NA	TRBJ2-7	TGCGCCAGCAGCCAAGGCGACAGGCGGGACGAGCAGTACTTC	CASSQGDRRDEQYF
TRBV2	NA	14	TRBD1	TRBJ2-3	TGTGCCAGCAGTGCGACAGGGGGCACAGATACGCAGTATTTT	CASSATGGTDTQYF
TRBV28	NA	15	NA	TRBJ2-7	TGTGCCAGCAGATACGACAGGGGAGGGGTCTACGAGCAGTACTTC	CASRYDRGGVYEQYF
TRBV19	NA	14	TRBD1	TRBJ1-4	TGTGCCAGTACCCAGGGGGGCAACAATGAAAAACTGTTTTTT	CASTQGGNNEKLFF
TRBV30	few	14	NA	TRBJ2-3	TGTGCCTGGAACAACCGGGAGCTAGGGGATACGCAGTATTTT	CAWNNRELGDTQYF
TRBV5-4	NA	15	TRBD2	TRBJ2-1	TGTGCCAGCAGTCCACGGACTAGCGGGGGGAATGAGCAGTTCTTC	CASSPRTSGGNEQFF
TRBV10-3	NA	13	NA	TRBJ2-1	TGTGCCATCAGTGACCTTGCAGACAATGAGCAGTTCTTC	CAISDLADNEQFF
TRBV7-9	NA	12	NA	TRBJ2-7	TGTGCCAGCAGCTGGTCTAACTACGAGCAGTACTTC	CASSWSNYEQYF
TRBV2	NA	15	TRBD1	TRBJ1-1	TGTGCCAGCAGTGAAGCGGAGGCAGGGGGCACTGAAGCTTTCTTT	CASSEAEAGGTEAFF
TRBV6-5	NA	14	NA	TRBJ1-1	TGTGCCAGCAGCCCACTATGGGGGGAGCCTGAAGCTTTCTTT	CASSPLWGEPEAFF
TRBV7-9	NA	15	TRBD2	TRBJ2-7	TGTGCCAGCAGCCCCCTCGGGGGGGCCCCTCGTGAGCAGTACTTC	CASSPLGGAPREQYF
TRBV3-1/TRBV3-2	NA	14	TRBD2	TRBJ2-1	TGTGCCAGCAGCCAAAAAGGGACTAGCAATGAGCAGTTCTTC	CASSQKGTSNEQFF
TRBV10-3	NA	15	NA	TRBJ1-4	TGTGCCATCAGTGATACACAGGGCACTAATGAAAAACTGTTTTTT	CAISDTQGTNEKLFF
TRBV6-5	NA	14	TRBD1	TRBJ1-4	TGTGCCAGCAGCAACGACAGGGGCGGCGAAAAACTGTTTTTT	CASSNDRGGEKLFF
TRBV7-2	once	14	NA	TRBJ1-1	TGTGCCAGCAGCCCCCATCAAAGAGGGACTGAAGCTTTCTTT	CASSPHQRGTEAFF